The 27 T cell receptor beta chains given below trace back to one sample, sequenced in a study of blood T cells in healthy people across ages. The authors ran a second PCR of roughly 6 to 11 cycles using a sample-barcoded 5' primer and a J-beta primer mix. TCRdb re-called the 5' RACE reads through MiXCR, storing one row per CDR3 protein. The sample has 750,000 to 1,000,000 distinct CDR3 sequences; approximately 32% are singletons. A further study also used this sample, focusing on T cells of mothers and their children.

Sequencing used blood. These receptors all stem from a woman in her thirties or forties in good health.

This clonotype came up many times. This chain connects TRBV30 to TRBJ1-5; 10 bases align to TRBD1. Per the germline V gene, CDR1 is GTSNPN and CDR2 is SVGIG (reference sequence). The CDR3 length is 15 residues. With V trimmed by 5 bases and J by 4 bases, 8 bases remained unmatched. The CDR3 DNA sequence: TGTGCCTGGGACAGGGGGCAGGCTGTGAATCAGCCCCAGCATTTT. Translation gives CAWDRGQAVNQPQHF.

The chain uses TRBV5-6 and TRBJ2-1; maybe TRBD2 (6 bases). CDR1 and CDR2 (germline): SGHDT, YYEEEE. V was shortened by 4 bases and J by 4 bases, with 18 bases between the two germline ends. CDR3 length equals 16 residues. CDR3 sequence reads: CASSLLRDSLYNEQFF. The CDR3 DNA reads TGTGCCAGCAGCCTTCTCCGGGACTCCCTTTACAATGAGCAGTTCTTC.

The V and J genes are TRBV6-2 or TRBV6-3 and TRBJ1-1; D gene uncertain. V gave up 4 bases and J gave up 1 base, with 10 bases separating them. The CDR3 has 14 residues. The germline gives CDR1 MNHEY, CDR2 SVGEGT. CDR3: CASSSGSKNTEAFF. CDR3 DNA sequence: TGTGCCAGCAGTTCGGGCTCAAAGAACACTGAAGCTTTCTTT.

The chain has TRBV6-5 and TRBJ1-2; the D gene is possibly TRBD1 (5 bases). Trimming pared 5 bases from V and 4 bases from J, leaving 17 bases between. Germline lookup yields CDR1 MNHEY and CDR2 SVGAGI. This CDR3 comprises 15 residues. CDR3 sequence: CASSPGRGKGYGYTF. CDR3 nucleotide sequence: TGTGCCAGCAGTCCTGGTAGGGGAAAAGGCTATGGCTACACCTTC.

This clonotype was seen more than once but under ten times. This chain links TRBV5-1 with TRBJ1-1; the D gene is possibly TRBD1 (5 bases). The V and J ends lost 4 bases and 7 bases respectively, with 14 bases between them. The CDR3 is made up of 13 amino acids. Germline CDR1 reads SGHRS; CDR2 reads YFSETQ. The CDR3 spells CASSITEGLEAFF. CDR3 nucleotides: TGCGCCAGCAGCATCACCGAGGGGCTTGAAGCTTTCTTT.

This clonotype came up a few times. This sequence joins TRBV11-1 and TRBJ2-3; TRBD2 agrees at 10 bases. Germline V gene sequence: CDR1 SGHAT, CDR2 FQDESV (reference sequence). J gave up 2 bases and V 1 base, and 3 bases lay outside the gene matches. The CDR3 has 16 residues. The CDR3 DNA follows: TGTGCCAGCAGCTTAGAGCGGGGGGGACACACAGATACGCAGTATTTT. Translated: CASSLERGGHTDTQYF.

This clonotype was observed once. The rearrangement uses TRBV20-1 and TRBJ2-7; TRBD2 agrees at 11 bases. The CDR3 has 19 amino acids. Trimming took 6 bases from V and 6 from J; bases not matched to a gene: 25. Germline CDR1 reads DFQATT; CDR2 reads SNEGSKA (reference sequence). DNA for the CDR3: TGCAGTGCCACCAAGGGGCTACGGGGTAGCGGGAGGGCCAGGCTCGAGCAGTACTTC. Its translation: CSATKGLRGSGRARLEQYF.

This clonotype was recorded a few times. The chain couples TRBV28 to TRBJ2-7; 7 nucleotides agree with TRBD2. Germline assignment: CDR1 MDHEN and CDR2 SYDVKM. J lost 4 bases, V lost 1 base, and 7 bases had no gene match. CDR3 size: 15 residues. The CDR3 loop reads CASSLLSAGTYEQYF. DNA of the CDR3: TGTGCCAGCAGTTTATTGTCAGCGGGGACTTACGAGCAGTACTTC.

This clonotype occurred many times. This chain joins TRBV5-6 and TRBJ2-7, with 7 bases aligning to TRBD1. Per germline, CDR1 SGHDT and CDR2 YYEEEE. CDR3 size: 13 residues. J lost 2 bases, V lost 4 bases, and 3 bases had no gene match. Written as DNA, the CDR3 is TGTGCCAGCAGCAACAGGGGAGCCTACGAGCAGTACTTC. Translated, it gives CASSNRGAYEQYF. Looking up the rest from reference TRBV5-6 and TRBJ2-7 gives the full variable domain: DAGVTQSPTHLIKTRGQQVTLRCSPKSGHDTVSWYQQALGQGPQFIFQYYEEEERQRGNFPDRFSGHQFPNYSSELNVNALLLGDSALYLCASSNRGAYEQYFGPGTRLTVT.

J is TRBJ2-5 and V is TRBV18; the D is unclear. The CDR3 spans 16 residues. The V gene lost 4 bases and the J gene lost 1 base, with 16 bases spanning the gap. Germline CDR1 and CDR2: KGHSH and LQKENI. CDR3 amino acids: CASSRLAPSLQETQYF. The CDR3 DNA is TGTGCCAGCTCACGATTGGCACCCAGCCTCCAAGAGACCCAGTACTTC.

In DNA, the CDR3 is TGTGCCAGCAGCTCCCTGCTGACCGGGGAGCTGTTTTTT. Residues: CASSSLLTGELFF. The chain couples TRBV7-2 to TRBJ2-2, with D unclear. V was cut by 4 bases and J by 5 bases, with 8 bases left in between. The length of the CDR3 is 13 residues. Germline CDR1 SGHTA, CDR2 FQGNSA. The whole variable domain, filled in from reference TRBV7-2 and TRBJ2-2, reads GAGVSQSPSNKVTEKGKDVELRCDPISGHTALYWYRQSLGQGLEFLIYFQGNSAPDKSGLPSDRFSAERTGGSVSTLTIQRTQQEDSAVYLCASSSLLTGELFFGEGSRLTVL.

This clonotype was counted a few times. The chain links TRBV12-3 or TRBV12-4 to TRBJ2-7; 9 bases match TRBD1. V shed 3 bases, J shed 2 bases, and the junction held 5 bases outside the gene matches. The length of the CDR3 is 15 residues. CDR3 protein: CASSLGTGSAYEQYF. In DNA form, the CDR3 reads TGTGCCAGCAGTTTGGGGACAGGGAGCGCCTACGAGCAGTACTTC.

This clonotype was detected a few times. V and J are TRBV24-1 and TRBJ1-2; 12 bases are shared with TRBD1. V dropped 7 bases and J dropped 2; count of bases not matched to a gene: 7. The CDR3 runs to 16 residues. Germline V CDR1 and CDR2: KGHDR, SFDVKD. This CDR3 reads CATSPGQGARNYGYTF. For the CDR3, the DNA is TGTGCCACCAGCCCGGGACAGGGGGCCCGGAACTATGGCTACACCTTC.

This clonotype was found many times. This chain uses TRBV7-2 with TRBJ2-6; D is possibly TRBD1 (5 bases). This CDR3 spans 11 amino acids. Trimming removed 1 base from V and 14 bases from J, with 6 bases in between. Per the germline V gene, CDR1 is SGHTA and CDR2 is FQGNSA. CDR3 sequence reads: CASSLDRILTF. CDR3 DNA sequence: TGTGCCAGCAGCTTAGACAGGATCCTGACTTTC. The full variable domain, in which reference TRBV7-2 and TRBJ2-6 provide the parts outside the CDR3, is GAGVSQSPSNKVTEKGKDVELRCDPISGHTALYWYRQSLGQGLEFLIYFQGNSAPDKSGLPSDRFSAERTGGSVSTLTIQRTQQEDSAVYLCASSLDRILTFGAGSRLTVL.

The chain has TRBV12-3 or TRBV12-4 and TRBJ2-1; a weak D match, TRBD2 (6 bases). The CDR3 sequence is 14 residues long. V was shortened by 2 bases and J by 6 bases, with 11 bases between the two germline ends. The CDR3 sequence: CASSLQGGRNEQFF. The CDR3 coding sequence is TGTGCCAGCAGTTTACAGGGAGGTCGCAATGAGCAGTTCTTC.

This chain joins TRBV12-3 or TRBV12-4 and TRBJ2-7; D assignment may be TRBD1 or TRBD2 (5 bases each). V was shortened by 6 bases and J by 2 bases, with 14 bases between the two germline ends. The CDR3 consists of 14 residues. DNA of the CDR3: TGTGCCAGCAGACGTGCCGGGACGACCTACGAGCAGTACTTC. Amino acids: CASRRAGTTYEQYF.

This clonotype has just a few counts. The CDR3 DNA follows: TGTGCCAGCAGTTACCTGGCAGGGGATTTCTACGAGCAGTACTTC. Translation: CASSYLAGDFYEQYF. The J gene is TRBJ2-7, the V gene TRBV6-2 or TRBV6-3; a weak D match, TRBD1 (6 bases). Germline V lookup: CDR1 MNHEY, CDR2 SVGEGT. V was pared by 2 bases and J by 3 bases, with 14 bases between. The CDR3 is made up of 15 amino acids.

This clonotype came up a few times. This may come from a read error, since a much larger clone is one base off. The chain is built from TRBV3-1 and TRBJ2-5; D is tentatively TRBD1 or TRBD2 (5 bases each). Germline V gene data show CDR1 as LGHDT and CDR2 as YNNKEL (reference sequence). This CDR3 spans 15 amino acids. V dropped 5 bases and J dropped 0 bases, with 13 bases sitting between them. The CDR3 sequence is CASSSRGEYQETQYF. The DNA of the CDR3 is TGTGCCAGCAGCTCACGAGGGGAGTACCAAGAGACCCAGTACTTC.

This clonotype was counted ten times or more. This chain joins TRBV29-1 and TRBJ1-2; the D gene is possibly TRBD1 (5 bases). The CDR3 sequence is 12 residues long. Germline CDR1 reads SQVTM; CDR2 reads ANQGSEA. Trimming removed 4 bases from V and 4 bases from J, with 10 bases in between. The CDR3: CSVADTLYGYTF. In nucleotides, the CDR3 is TGCAGCGTTGCGGACACTCTCTATGGCTACACCTTC.

This sequence joins TRBV6-5 and TRBJ2-3, with TRBD1 as a possible D gene (5 bases). Trimming removed 5 bases at V and 4 bases at J, with 16 bases between. The CDR3 runs 15 residues. Per the germline V gene, CDR1 is MNHEY and CDR2 is SVGAGI. CDR3 nucleotide sequence: TGTGCCAGCAGTACCCGACGCGCAGGGTCAGATACGCAGTATTTT. This codes for CASSTRRAGSDTQYF.

This chain uses TRBV7-2 with TRBJ1-1; D not resolved. V was pared by 2 bases and J by 8 bases, with 15 bases between. Germline lookup yields CDR1 SGHTA and CDR2 FQGNSA. This CDR3 contains 14 residues. The CDR3 here is CASSLTLPSGEAFF. DNA for the CDR3: TGTGCCAGCAGCTTAACACTCCCGTCCGGGGAAGCTTTCTTT.

The chain uses TRBV12-3 or TRBV12-4 and TRBJ1-2; D is uncertain. The V gene lost 3 bases and the J gene lost 6 bases, with 14 bases spanning the gap. The CDR3 is 14 amino acids. CDR3 residues: CASSLESTRDGYTF. CDR3 coding DNA: TGTGCCAGCAGTTTGGAGTCTACAAGGGATGGCTACACCTTC.

This clonotype was recorded a few times. The V and J genes are TRBV28 and TRBJ2-7; 9 nucleotides align to TRBD1. The V and J ends lost 7 bases and 4 bases, in that order; junction bases with no gene match: 8. The CDR3 extends over 14 amino acids. From germline, CDR1 is MDHEN and CDR2 SYDVKM. The CDR3 loop is CASTLGTGTYEQYF. CDR3 in DNA: TGTGCCAGCACCCTAGGGACAGGGACTTACGAGCAGTACTTC.

This clonotype was observed many times. J is TRBJ2-1 and V is TRBV7-3, with unresolved D. Trimming took 2 bases from V and 4 from J, leaving 6 bases between them. Germline V CDR1 and CDR2: SGHTA, FQGTGA. The CDR3 has 13 amino acids. Here the CDR3 reads CASSLGEYNEQFF. DNA of the CDR3: TGTGCCAGCAGCTTAGGAGAATACAATGAGCAGTTCTTC.

This clonotype was seen repeatedly, ten times or more. This rearrangement joins TRBV28 to TRBJ2-7; perhaps TRBD1 as D (5 bases). V lost 2 bases to trimming and J lost 0 bases, with 11 bases between them. The length of the CDR3 is 15 residues. Germline CDR1 reads MDHEN; CDR2 reads SYDVKM. CDR3 residues: CASSLQGTSSYEQYF. The CDR3 DNA reads TGTGCCAGCAGTTTACAGGGAACAAGCTCCTACGAGCAGTACTTC.

This clonotype turned up a few times. This sequence joins TRBV12-3 or TRBV12-4 and TRBJ1-2; a possible D gene is TRBD1 (5 bases). The CDR3 is made up of 15 amino acids. Trimming cost V 7 bases and J 1 base, with 16 bases left between them. The DNA for the CDR3 is TGTGCCAGCAAGGCCCAGGGTGGGGGTAACTATGGCTACACCTTC. The encoded protein is CASKAQGGGNYGYTF.

Points on this clonotype: A clone one base away is much larger, so this may be a read error. The chain combines TRBV28 with TRBJ1-2; D unclear. The CDR3 covers 14 residues. CDR1 and CDR2 (germline): MDHEN, SYDVKM. The CDR3 reads CASSELQTYYDYTF. Here the CDR3 DNA reads TGTGCCAGCAGTGAACTACAGACTTACTATGACTACACCTTC.